Included here is one T cell receptor (beta chain) sequence, with context. Profiled with immunoSEQ multiplex PCR; TCRdb holds only in-frame clones, not every one. The sample includes more than 85,000 clones, around 93% of them seen just once. The data originate from a study of T cell responses to AZD1222 COVID-19 vaccine. Germline V gives CDR1 SGHTA, CDR2 FQGTGA. The CDR3 totals 15 residues. Trimming took 5 bases from V and 6 from J; bases not matched to a gene: 10. This clonotype originated in an adult in good health. The chain couples TRBV7-3 to TRBJ2-1, with 7 bases matching TRBD2. The sequences come from peripheral blood, collected on day 0 of AZD1222 vaccination. As DNA, the CDR3 is TGTGCCAGCAGCCCCGGGGACTATCATGGCAATGAGCAGTTCTTC. Amino acids: CASSPGDYHGNEQFF.